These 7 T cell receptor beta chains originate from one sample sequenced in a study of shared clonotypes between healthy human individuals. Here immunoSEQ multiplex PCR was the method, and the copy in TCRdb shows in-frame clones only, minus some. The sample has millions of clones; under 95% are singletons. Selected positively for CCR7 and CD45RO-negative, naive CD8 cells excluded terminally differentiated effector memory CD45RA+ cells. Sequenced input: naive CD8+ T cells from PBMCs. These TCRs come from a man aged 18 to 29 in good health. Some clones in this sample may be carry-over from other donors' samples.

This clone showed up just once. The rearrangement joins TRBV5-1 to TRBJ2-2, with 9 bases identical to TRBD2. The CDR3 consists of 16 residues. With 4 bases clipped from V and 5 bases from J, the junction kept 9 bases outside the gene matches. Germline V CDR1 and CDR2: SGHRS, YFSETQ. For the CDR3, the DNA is TGCGCCAGCAGCACTCCGGGACTAGCACTAACCGGGGAGCTGTTTTTT. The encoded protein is CASSTPGLALTGELFF.

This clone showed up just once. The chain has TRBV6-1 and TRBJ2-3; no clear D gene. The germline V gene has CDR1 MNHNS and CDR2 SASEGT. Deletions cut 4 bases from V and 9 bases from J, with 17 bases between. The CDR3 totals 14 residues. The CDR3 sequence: CASSGEPRVDTQYF. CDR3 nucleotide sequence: TGTGCCAGCAGTGGTGAACCCCGGGTGGACACGCAGTATTTT.

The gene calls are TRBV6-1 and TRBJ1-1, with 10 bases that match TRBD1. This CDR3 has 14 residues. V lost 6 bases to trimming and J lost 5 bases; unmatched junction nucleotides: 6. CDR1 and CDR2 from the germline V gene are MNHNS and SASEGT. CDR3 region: CASRSGQGVTEAFF. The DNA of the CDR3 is TGTGCCAGCAGATCCGGACAGGGGGTGACTGAAGCTTTCTTT.

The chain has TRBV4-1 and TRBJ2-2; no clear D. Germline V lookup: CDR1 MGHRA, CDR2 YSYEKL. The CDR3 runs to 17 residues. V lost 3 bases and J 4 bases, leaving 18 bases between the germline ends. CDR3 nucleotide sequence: TGCGCCAGCAGCCATTATCGAGAACTCTGGGGCACCGGGGAGCTGTTTTTT. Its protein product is CASSHYRELWGTGELFF.

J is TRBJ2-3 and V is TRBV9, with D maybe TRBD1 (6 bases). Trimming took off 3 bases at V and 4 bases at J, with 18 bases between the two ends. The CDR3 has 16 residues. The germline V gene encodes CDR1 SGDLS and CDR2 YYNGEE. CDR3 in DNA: TGTGCCAGCAGCGAACACACCGGGACAAGCCCAGATACGCAGTATTTT. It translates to CASSEHTGTSPDTQYF.

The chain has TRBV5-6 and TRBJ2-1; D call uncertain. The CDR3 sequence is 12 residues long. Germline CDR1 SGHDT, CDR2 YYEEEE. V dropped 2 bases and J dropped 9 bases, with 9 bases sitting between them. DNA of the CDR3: TGTGCCAGCAGCTTTGGGTTCGGTGAGCAGTTCTTC. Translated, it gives CASSFGFGEQFF.

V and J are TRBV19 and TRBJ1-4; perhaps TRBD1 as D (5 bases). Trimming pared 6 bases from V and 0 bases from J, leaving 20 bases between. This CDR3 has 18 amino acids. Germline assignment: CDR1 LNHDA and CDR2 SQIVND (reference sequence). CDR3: CASRGRDYVLATNEKLFF. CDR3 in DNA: TGTGCCAGTAGGGGCCGGGACTACGTCCTCGCAACTAATGAAAAACTGTTTTTT.